This T cell receptor beta chain derives from a study of CXCR3-negative and CXCR3-positive naive CD8 T cells. Whole-study findings and limits: Researchers report that CXCR3-positive naive cells carry more hydrophobic TRB CDR3s than CXCR3-negative naive cells.

CDR3 length: 13 amino acids. CDR1 and CDR2 (germline): ENHRY, SYGVKD. By phenotype, naive CD8+ T cells were CD45RO-CCR7+CD27+CD95-. About this clonotype: What it binds is not known.

UMI-labeled 5' RACE TRB cDNA libraries were prepared from the cells. TCRdb re-called the 5' RACE reads and shows each CDR3 protein once, DNA omitted. This table holds about 41,000 distinct CDR3 sequences. This clonotype was obtained from a human donor in good health. Some clones in this sample may be carry-over from other donors' samples. J is TRBJ1-3 and V is TRBV10-3. Specimen: naive CXCR3- CD8+ T cells from blood. Subset given: CD45RO-CCR7+CD27+CD95- naive CD8+ T cells lacking CXCR3 (TNR3-). CDR3 protein: CATQMSSGNTIYF.